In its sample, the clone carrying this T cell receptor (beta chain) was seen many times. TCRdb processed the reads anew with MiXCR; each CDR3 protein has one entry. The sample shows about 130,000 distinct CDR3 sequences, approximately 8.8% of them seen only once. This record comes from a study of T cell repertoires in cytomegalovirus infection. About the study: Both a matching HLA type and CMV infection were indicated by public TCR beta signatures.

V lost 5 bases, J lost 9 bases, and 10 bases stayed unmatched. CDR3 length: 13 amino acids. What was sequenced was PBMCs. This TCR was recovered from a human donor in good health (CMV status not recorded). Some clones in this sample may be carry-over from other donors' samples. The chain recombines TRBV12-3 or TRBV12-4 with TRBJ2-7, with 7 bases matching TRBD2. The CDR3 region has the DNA TGTGCCAGCAGTCCGCGGGGGACGGTTCGGCAGTACTTC. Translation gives CASSPRGTVRQYF.